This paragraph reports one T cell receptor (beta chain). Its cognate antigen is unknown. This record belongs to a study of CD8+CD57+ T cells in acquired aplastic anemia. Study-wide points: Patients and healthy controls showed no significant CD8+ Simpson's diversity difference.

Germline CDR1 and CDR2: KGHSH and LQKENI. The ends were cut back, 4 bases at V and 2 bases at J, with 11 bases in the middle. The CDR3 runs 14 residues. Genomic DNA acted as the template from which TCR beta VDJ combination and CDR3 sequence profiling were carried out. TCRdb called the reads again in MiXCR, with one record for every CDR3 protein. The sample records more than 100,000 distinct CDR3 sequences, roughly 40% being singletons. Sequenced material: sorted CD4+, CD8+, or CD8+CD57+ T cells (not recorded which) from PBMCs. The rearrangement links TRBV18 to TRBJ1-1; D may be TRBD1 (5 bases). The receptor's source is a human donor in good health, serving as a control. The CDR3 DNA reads TGTGCCAGCTCACAGCAGGGATACAACACTGAAGCTTTCTTT. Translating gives CASSQQGYNTEAFF.